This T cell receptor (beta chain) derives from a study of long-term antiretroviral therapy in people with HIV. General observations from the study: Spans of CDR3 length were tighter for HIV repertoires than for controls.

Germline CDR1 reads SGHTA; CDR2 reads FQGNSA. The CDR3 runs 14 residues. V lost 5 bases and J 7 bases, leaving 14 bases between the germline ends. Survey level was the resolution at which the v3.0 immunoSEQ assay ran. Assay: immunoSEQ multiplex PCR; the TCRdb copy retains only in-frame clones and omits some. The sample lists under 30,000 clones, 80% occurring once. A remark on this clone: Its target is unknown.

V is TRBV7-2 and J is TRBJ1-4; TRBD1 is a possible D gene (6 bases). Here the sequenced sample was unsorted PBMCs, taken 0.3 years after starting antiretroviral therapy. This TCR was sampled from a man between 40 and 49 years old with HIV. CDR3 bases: TGTGCCAGCAGCCCGCAGGGGCCGCTTGAAAAACTGTTTTTT. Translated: CASSPQGPLEKLFF.